This T cell receptor beta chain was recorded in a study of T cells in Graves' hyperthyroidism and ophthalmopathy. TCR beta CDR3 sequences were amplified from RNA transcripts. The HTBI primer set served for first-round RT-PCR of the TCR CDR3. TCRdb redid the calling of the multiplex PCR reads with MiXCR, one entry per CDR3 protein. The data hold 600,000 or so distinct CDR3 sequences, with roughly 50% observed a single time. Germline values: CDR1 SGHTA, CDR2 FQGTGA. The CDR3 has 12 residues. V lost 7 bases and J 5 bases, leaving 9 bases between the germline ends. Comment on this clonotype: A single base separates this from a much larger clone, so it may be a read error.

The chain couples TRBV7-3 to TRBJ1-5, with a weak D call TRBD1 (5 bases). The sequenced material came from peripheral blood or thyroid tissue (not recorded which). This sequence was found in a woman younger than 35 with Graves' hyperthyroidism. The CDR3 spells CASTAGHQPQHF. In nucleotides, the CDR3 is TGTGCCAGCACCGCGGGGCATCAGCCCCAGCATTTT.